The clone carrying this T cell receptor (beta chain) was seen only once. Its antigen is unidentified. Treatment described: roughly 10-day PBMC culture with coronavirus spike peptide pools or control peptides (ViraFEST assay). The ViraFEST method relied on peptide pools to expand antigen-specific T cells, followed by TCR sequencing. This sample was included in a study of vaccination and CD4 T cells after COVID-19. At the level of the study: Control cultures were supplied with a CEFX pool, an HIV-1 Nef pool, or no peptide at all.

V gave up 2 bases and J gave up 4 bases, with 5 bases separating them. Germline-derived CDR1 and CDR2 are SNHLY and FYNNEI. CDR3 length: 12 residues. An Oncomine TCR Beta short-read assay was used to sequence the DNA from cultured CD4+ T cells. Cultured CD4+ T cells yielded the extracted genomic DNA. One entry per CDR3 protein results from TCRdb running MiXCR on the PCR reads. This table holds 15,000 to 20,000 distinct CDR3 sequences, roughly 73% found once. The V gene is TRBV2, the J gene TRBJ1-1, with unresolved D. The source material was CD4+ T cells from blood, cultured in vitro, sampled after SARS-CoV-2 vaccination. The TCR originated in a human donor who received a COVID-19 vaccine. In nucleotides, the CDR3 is TGTGCCAGCAGTGAATTGGCCACTGAAGCTTTCTTT. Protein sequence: CASSELATEAFF.